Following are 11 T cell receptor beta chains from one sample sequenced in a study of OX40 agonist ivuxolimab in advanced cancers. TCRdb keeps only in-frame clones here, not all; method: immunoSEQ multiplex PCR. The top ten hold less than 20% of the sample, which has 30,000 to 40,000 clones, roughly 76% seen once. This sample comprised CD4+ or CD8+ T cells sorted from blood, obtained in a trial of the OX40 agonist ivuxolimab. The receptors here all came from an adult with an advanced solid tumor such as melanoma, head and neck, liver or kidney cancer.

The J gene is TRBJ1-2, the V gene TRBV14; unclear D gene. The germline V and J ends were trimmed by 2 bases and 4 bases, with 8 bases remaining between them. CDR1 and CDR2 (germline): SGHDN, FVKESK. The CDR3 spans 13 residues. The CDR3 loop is CASSQSVTYGYTF. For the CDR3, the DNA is TGTGCCAGCAGCCAATCAGTGACCTATGGCTACACCTTC.

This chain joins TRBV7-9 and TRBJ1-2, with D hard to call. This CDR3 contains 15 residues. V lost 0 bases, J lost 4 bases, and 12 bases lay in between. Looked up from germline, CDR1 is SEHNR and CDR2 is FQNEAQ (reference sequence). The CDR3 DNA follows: TGTGCCAGCAGCTTAGCGGCCGGAGCTACCTATGGCTACACCTTC. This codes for CASSLAAGATYGYTF.

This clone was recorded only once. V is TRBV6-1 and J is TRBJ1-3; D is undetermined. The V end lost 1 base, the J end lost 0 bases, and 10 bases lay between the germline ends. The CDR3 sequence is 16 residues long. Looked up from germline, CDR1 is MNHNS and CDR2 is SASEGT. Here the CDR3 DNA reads TGTGCCAGCAGTGAAGTTACTCCCGACTCTGGAAACACCATATATTTT. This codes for CASSEVTPDSGNTIYF.

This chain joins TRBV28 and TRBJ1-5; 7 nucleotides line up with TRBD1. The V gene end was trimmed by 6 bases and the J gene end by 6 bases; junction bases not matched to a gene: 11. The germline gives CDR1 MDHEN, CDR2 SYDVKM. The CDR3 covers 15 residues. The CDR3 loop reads CASSPWGTALQPQHF. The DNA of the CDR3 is TGTGCCAGCAGCCCATGGGGGACAGCACTTCAGCCCCAGCATTTT.

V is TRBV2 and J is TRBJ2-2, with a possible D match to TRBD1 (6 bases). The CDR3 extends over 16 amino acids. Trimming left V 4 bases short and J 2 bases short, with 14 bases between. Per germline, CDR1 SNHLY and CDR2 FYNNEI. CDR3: CASSAQGPDNTGELFF. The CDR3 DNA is TGTGCCAGCAGTGCACAGGGCCCCGATAACACCGGGGAGCTGTTTTTT.

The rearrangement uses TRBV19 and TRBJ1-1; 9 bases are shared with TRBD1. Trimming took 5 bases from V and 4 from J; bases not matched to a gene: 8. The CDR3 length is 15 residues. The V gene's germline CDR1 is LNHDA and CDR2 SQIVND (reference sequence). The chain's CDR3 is CASSSTYRGPTEAFF. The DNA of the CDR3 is TGTGCCAGTAGTTCAACCTACAGGGGGCCCACTGAAGCTTTCTTT.

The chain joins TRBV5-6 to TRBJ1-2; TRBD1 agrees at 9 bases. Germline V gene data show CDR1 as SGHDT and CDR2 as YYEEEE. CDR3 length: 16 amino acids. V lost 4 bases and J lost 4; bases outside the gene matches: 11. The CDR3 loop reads CASSTKQGANVYGYTF. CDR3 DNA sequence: TGTGCCAGCAGCACGAAACAGGGGGCGAACGTCTATGGCTACACCTTC.

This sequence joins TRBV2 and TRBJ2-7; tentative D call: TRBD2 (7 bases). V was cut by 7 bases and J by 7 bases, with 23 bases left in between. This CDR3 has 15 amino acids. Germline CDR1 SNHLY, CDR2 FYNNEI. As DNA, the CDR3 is TGTGCCAGCAATCAACGCGGCGGGGGCTTGCGGGAGCAGTACTTC. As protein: CASNQRGGGLREQYF.

CDR3 loop: CASSSRGEGYEQYF. The DNA for the CDR3 is TGCGCCAGCAGCTCCCGCGGGGAGGGCTACGAGCAGTACTTC. V usage is TRBV5-1 and J usage is TRBJ2-7; TRBD2 agrees at 7 bases. J gave up 3 bases and V 3 bases, and 6 bases lay outside the gene matches. This CDR3 contains 14 residues. Germline V lookup: CDR1 SGHRS, CDR2 YFSETQ.

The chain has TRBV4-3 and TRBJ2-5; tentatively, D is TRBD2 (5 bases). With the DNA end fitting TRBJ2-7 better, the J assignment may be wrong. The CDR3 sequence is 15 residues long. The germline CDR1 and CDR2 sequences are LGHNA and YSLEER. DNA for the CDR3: TGCGCCAGCAGCCAAGCCCGGGGTGCCTCCTACGAGCAGTACTTC. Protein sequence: CASSQARGASYEQYF.

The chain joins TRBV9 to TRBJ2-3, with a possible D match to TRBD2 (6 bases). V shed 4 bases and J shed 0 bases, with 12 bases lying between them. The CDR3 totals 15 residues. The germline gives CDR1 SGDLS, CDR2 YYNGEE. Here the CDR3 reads CASSTAGTSTDTQYF. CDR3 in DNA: TGTGCCAGCAGCACAGCCGGGACTAGCACAGATACGCAGTATTTT.